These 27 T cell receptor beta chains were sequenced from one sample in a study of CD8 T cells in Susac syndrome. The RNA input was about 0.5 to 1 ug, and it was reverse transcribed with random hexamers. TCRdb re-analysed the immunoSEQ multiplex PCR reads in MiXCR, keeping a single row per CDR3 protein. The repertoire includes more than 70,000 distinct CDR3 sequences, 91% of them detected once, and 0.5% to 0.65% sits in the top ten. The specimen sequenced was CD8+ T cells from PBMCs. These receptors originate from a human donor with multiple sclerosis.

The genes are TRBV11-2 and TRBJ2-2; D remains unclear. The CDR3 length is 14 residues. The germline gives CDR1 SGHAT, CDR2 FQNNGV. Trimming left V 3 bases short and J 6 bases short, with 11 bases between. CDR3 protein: CASSLPGRAGELFF. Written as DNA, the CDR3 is TGTGCCAGCAGCTTGCCCGGTAGGGCCGGGGAGCTGTTTTTT.

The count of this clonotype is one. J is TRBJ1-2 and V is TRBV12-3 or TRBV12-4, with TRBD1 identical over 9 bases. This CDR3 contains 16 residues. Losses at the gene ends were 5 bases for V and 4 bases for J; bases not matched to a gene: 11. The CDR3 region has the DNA TGTGCCAGCAGTCCGAATGGACAGGGGACACCCTATGGCTACACCTTC. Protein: CASSPNGQGTPYGYTF.

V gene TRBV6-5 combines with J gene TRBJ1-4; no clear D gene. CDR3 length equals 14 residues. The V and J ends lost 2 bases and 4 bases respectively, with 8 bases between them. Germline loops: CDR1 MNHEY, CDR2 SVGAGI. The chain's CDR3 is CASSYRQDNEKLFF. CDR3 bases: TGTGCCAGCAGTTACCGGCAGGATAATGAAAAACTGTTTTTT.

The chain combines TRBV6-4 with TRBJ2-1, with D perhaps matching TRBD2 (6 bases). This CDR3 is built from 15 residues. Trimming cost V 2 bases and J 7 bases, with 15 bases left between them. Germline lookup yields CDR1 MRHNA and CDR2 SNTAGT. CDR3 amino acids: CASSDLGLLRNEQFF. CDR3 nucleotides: TGTGCCAGCAGTGACCTGGGACTCCTTAGGAATGAGCAGTTCTTC.

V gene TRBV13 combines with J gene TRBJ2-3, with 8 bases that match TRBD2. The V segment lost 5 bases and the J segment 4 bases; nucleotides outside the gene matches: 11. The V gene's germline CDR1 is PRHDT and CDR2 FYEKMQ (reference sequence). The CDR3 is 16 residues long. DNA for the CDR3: TGTGCCAGCAGCCCACCCTATAGCGGGAACGCAGATACGCAGTATTTT. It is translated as CASSPPYSGNADTQYF.

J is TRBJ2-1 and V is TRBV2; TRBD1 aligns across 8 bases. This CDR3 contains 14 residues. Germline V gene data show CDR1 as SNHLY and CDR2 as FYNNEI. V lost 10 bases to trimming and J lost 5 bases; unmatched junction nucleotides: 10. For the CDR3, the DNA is TGTGCCACCGCACCGGGACAGGATAACAATGAGCAGTTCTTC. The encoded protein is CATAPGQDNNEQFF.

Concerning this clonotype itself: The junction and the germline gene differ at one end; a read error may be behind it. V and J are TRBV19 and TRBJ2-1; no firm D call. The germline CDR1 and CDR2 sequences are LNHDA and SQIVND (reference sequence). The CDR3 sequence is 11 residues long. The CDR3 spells CASSTYKEQFF. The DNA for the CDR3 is TGTGCCAGTAGTACCTACAAGGAGCAGTTCTTC.

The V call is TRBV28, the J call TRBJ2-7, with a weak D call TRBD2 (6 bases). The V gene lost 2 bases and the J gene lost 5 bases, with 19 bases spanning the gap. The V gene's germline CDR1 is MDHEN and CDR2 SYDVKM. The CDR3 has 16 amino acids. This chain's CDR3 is CASSLPSGLAVDEQYF. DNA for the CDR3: TGTGCCAGCAGTTTACCCTCTGGGTTAGCGGTCGACGAGCAGTACTTC.

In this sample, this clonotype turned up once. The CDR3 protein is CASSLTGSQETQYF. The CDR3 region has the DNA TGTGCCAGCAGCTTGACAGGGAGCCAAGAGACCCAGTACTTC. J is TRBJ2-5 and V is TRBV7-9; 7 bases fit TRBD1. This CDR3 contains 14 residues. Trimming cost V 3 bases and J 1 base; bases outside gene matches: 2. The germline gives CDR1 SEHNR, CDR2 FQNEAQ (reference sequence).

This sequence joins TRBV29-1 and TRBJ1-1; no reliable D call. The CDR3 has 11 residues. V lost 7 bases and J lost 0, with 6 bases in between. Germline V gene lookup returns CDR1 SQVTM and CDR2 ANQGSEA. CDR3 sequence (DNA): TGCAGCGCCCTGCTGAACACTGAAGCTTTCTTT. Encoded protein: CSALLNTEAFF.

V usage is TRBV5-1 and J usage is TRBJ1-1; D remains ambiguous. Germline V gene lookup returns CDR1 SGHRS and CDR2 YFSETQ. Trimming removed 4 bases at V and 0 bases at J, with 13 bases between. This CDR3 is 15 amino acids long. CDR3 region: CASSVTGPLNTEAFF. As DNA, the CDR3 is TGCGCCAGCAGCGTAACCGGGCCACTGAACACTGAAGCTTTCTTT.

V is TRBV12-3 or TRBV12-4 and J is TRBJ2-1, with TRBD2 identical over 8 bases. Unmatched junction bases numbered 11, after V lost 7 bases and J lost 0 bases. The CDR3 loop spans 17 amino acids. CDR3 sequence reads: CASTPGPGGPSYNEQFF. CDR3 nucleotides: TGTGCCAGCACCCCTGGCCCGGGGGGGCCCTCCTACAATGAGCAGTTCTTC.

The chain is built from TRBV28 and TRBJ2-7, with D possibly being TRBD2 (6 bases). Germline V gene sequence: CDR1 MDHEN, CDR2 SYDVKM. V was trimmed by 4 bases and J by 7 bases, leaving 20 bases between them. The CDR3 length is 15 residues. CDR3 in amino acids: CASSSRDLLTGEQYF. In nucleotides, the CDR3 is TGTGCCAGCAGTTCCCGGGACTTATTGACGGGGGAGCAGTACTTC.

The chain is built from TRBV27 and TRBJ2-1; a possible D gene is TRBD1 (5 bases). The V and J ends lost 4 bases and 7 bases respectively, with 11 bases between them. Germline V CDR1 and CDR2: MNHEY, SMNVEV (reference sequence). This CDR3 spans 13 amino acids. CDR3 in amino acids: CASSYRFLNEQFF. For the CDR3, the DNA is TGTGCCAGCAGTTACAGGTTTTTGAATGAGCAGTTCTTC.

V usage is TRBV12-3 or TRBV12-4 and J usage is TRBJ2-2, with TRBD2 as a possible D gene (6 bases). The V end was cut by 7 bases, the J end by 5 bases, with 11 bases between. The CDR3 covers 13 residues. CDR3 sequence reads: CASTQEGTGELFF. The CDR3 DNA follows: TGTGCCAGCACCCAGGAGGGAACCGGGGAGCTGTTTTTT.

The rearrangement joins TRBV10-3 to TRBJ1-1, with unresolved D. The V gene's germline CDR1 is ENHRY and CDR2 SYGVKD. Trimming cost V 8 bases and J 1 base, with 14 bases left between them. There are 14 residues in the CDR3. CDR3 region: CAISPRLANTEAFF. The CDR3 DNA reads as TGTGCCATCTCTCCTCGTTTAGCGAACACTGAAGCTTTCTTT.

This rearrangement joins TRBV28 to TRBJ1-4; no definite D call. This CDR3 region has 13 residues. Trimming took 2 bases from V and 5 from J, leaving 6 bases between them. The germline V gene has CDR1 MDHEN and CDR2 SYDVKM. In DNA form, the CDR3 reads TGTGCCAGCAGTTTACAGTACAATGAAAAACTGTTTTTT. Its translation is CASSLQYNEKLFF.

CDR3 sequence (DNA): TGTGCCTGGAGTGTCGGACAGGGGATTGCCGGGGAGCTGTTTTTT. As protein: CAWSVGQGIAGELFF. The chain couples TRBV30 to TRBJ2-2; 9 bases fit TRBD1. Per germline, CDR1 GTSNPN and CDR2 SVGIG (reference sequence). CDR3 length: 15 residues. Trimming at V came to 0 bases and at J to 6 bases, leaving 5 bases not matched to a gene.

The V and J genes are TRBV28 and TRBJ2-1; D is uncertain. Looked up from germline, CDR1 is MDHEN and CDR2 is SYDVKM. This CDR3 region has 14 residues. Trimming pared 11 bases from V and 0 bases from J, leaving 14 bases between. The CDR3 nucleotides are TGTGCCGTAGGGCGGATGGGCTCCTACAATGAGCAGTTCTTC. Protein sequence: CAVGRMGSYNEQFF.

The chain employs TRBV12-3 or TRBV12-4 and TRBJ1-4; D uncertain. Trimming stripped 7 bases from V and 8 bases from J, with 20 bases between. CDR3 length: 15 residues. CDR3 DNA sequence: TGTGCCAGCACCCACGCGGACCAGGAGGCGGAAAAACTGTTTTTT. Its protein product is CASTHADQEAEKLFF.

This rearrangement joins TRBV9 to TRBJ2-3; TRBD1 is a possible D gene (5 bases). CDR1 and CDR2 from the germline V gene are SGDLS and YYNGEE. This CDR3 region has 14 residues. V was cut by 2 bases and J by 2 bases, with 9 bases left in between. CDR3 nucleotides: TGTGCCAGCAGCGTTCGTGGGGCCACAGATACGCAGTATTTT. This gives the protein CASSVRGATDTQYF.

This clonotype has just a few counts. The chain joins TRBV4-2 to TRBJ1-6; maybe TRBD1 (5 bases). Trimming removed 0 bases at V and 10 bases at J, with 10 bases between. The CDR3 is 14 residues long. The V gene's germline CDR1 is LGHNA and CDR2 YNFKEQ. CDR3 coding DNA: TGTGCCAGCAGCCAAGAAAGGGGCCACTCACCCCTCCACTTT. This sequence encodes CASSQERGHSPLHF.

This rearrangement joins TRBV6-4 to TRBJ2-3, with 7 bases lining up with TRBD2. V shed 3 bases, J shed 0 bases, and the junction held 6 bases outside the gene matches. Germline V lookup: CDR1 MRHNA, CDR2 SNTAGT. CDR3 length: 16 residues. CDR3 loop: CASSEMERGSTDTQYF. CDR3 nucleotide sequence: TGTGCCAGCAGTGAAATGGAGCGGGGAAGCACAGATACGCAGTATTTT.

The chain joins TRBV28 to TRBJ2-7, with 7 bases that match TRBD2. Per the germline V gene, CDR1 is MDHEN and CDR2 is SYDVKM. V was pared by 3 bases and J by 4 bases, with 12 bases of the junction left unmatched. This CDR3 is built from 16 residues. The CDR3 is CASSLGFGRERYEQYF. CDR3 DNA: TGTGCCAGCAGTTTGGGTTTCGGGCGGGAGAGGTACGAGCAGTACTTC. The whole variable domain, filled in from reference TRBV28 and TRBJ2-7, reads DVKVTQSSRYLVKRTGEKVFLECVQDMDHENMFWYRQDPGLGLRLIYFSYDVKMKEKGDIPEGYSVSREKKERFSLILESASTNQTSMYLCASSLGFGRERYEQYFGPGTRLTVT.

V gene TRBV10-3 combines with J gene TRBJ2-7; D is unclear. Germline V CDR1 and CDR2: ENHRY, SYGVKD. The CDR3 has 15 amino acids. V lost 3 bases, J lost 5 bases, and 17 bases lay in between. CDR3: CAISDLWVSRDEQYF. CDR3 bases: TGTGCCATCAGTGATTTATGGGTCAGTAGAGACGAGCAGTACTTC.

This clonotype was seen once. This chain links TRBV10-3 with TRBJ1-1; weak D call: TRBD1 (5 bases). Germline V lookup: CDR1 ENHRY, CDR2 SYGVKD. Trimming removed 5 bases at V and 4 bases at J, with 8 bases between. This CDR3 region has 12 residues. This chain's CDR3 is CAISTGGTEAFF. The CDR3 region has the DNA TGTGCCATCAGTACCGGGGGCACTGAAGCTTTCTTT.

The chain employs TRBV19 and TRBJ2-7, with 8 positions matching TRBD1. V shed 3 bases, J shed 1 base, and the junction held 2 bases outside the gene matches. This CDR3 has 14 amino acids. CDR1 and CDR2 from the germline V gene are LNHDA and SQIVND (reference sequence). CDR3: CASSIGTGSYEQYF. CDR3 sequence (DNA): TGTGCCAGTAGTATTGGGACAGGTTCCTACGAGCAGTACTTC.